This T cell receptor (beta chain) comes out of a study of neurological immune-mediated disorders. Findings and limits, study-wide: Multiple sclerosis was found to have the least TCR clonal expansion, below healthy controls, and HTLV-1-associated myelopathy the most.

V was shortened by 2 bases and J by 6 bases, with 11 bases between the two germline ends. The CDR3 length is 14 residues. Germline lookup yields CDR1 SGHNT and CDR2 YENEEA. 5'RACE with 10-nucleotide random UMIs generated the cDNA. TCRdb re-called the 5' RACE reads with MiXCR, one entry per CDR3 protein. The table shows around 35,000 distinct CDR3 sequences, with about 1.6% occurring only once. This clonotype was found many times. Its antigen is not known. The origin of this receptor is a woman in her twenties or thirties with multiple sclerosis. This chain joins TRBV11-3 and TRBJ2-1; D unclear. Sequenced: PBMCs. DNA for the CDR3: TGTGCCAGCAGCTTACACGGATCCGGCAATGAGCAGTTCTTC. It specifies CASSLHGSGNEQFF.